The 15 T cell receptor beta chains listed next were all sequenced from one sample in a study of CD8+ T cells in alopecia areata. Sample treatment: oral pan-JAK inhibitor, 5-10 mg twice daily. cDNA reverse transcribed from extracted RNA served as the sequencing template. Sequencing was performed with immunoSEQ multiplex PCR; in TCRdb, only in-frame clones are kept and a portion is missing. The data show approximately 150,000 clones, around three fifths seen once. Sequenced here: CD4+ T cells sorted from blood, sampled at week 24, from a patient treated with tofacitinib. These receptors were taken from a human donor with alopecia areata.

Written as DNA, the CDR3 is TGTGCCAGCAGTGACTGGCAGGGCCACGAGCAGTACTTC. It is translated as CASSDWQGHEQYF. V usage is TRBV2 and J usage is TRBJ2-7; maybe TRBD1 (5 bases). V was pared by 3 bases and J by 5 bases, with 11 bases between. Germline V gene sequence: CDR1 SNHLY, CDR2 FYNNEI. The CDR3 length is 13 residues.

The chain has TRBV29-1 and TRBJ1-4; possible D gene TRBD1, 6 bases. CDR1 SQVTM and CDR2 ANQGSEA come from the germline V gene. This CDR3 spans 15 amino acids. V shed 4 bases and J shed 8 bases, with 20 bases lying between them. The CDR3 here is CSVGRTGAGKEKLFF. As DNA, the CDR3 is TGCAGCGTTGGAAGGACGGGGGCAGGGAAAGAAAAACTGTTTTTT.

The chain has TRBV29-1 and TRBJ2-7; 8 nucleotides agree with TRBD1. The V gene's germline CDR1 is SQVTM and CDR2 ANQGSEA. The CDR3 is 14 residues long. Trimming at V came to 3 bases and at J to 7 bases, leaving 11 bases not matched to a gene. CDR3 loop: CSVDSGTGVTEQYF. The CDR3 DNA reads as TGCAGCGTTGACTCCGGGACAGGAGTGACTGAGCAGTACTTC.

V gene TRBV18 combines with J gene TRBJ2-4; possible D gene TRBD1, 6 bases. CDR1 is KGHSH, CDR2 LQKENI, per germline. Trimming left V 2 bases short and J 0 bases short, with 11 bases between. The CDR3 sequence is 16 residues long. For the CDR3, the DNA is TGTGCCAGCTCACCAAGGGACAACTTAGCCAAAAACATTCAGTACTTC. This codes for CASSPRDNLAKNIQYF.

This chain connects TRBV25-1 to TRBJ2-5; 7 nucleotides align to TRBD1. V was clipped by 3 bases and J by 0 bases; unmatched bases: 10. The CDR3 has 17 residues. Germline V gene lookup returns CDR1 MGHDK and CDR2 SYGVNS. The CDR3 region has the DNA TGTGCCAGCAGTGATTCAGAGGGACAGCGTTACCAAGAGACCCAGTACTTC. Its protein is CASSDSEGQRYQETQYF.

V is TRBV30 and J is TRBJ2-1; TRBD2 matches at 13 bases. Germline assignment: CDR1 GTSNPN and CDR2 SVGIG (reference sequence). The CDR3 contains 15 residues. J was trimmed by 6 bases and V by 5 bases; bases with no gene match: 7. The CDR3 protein is CAWDRLAGGSNEQFF. As DNA, the CDR3 is TGTGCCTGGGATCGACTAGCGGGGGGAAGCAATGAGCAGTTCTTC.

This clone was recorded a few times. The chain has TRBV6-5 and TRBJ2-7; D remains ambiguous. Trimming removed 4 bases at V and 2 bases at J, with 12 bases between. Germline lookup yields CDR1 MNHEY and CDR2 SVGAGI. The CDR3 covers 14 residues. Here the CDR3 reads CASSFTMAAYEQYF. CDR3 coding DNA: TGTGCCAGCAGTTTCACCATGGCGGCCTACGAGCAGTACTTC.

This chain connects TRBV29-1 to TRBJ2-5; a possible D gene is TRBD1 (5 bases). The CDR3 runs 13 residues. Trimming left V 3 bases short and J 5 bases short, with 13 bases between. Germline V gives CDR1 SQVTM, CDR2 ANQGSEA. This CDR3 is CSVDGAGLETQYF. The CDR3 DNA is TGCAGCGTTGATGGGGCAGGGCTGGAGACCCAGTACTTC.

This rearrangement joins TRBV19 to TRBJ2-7; tentatively, D is TRBD2 (6 bases). Germline lookup yields CDR1 LNHDA and CDR2 SQIVND (reference sequence). Trimming removed 3 bases from V and 3 bases from J, with 9 bases in between. The CDR3 has 13 amino acids. The CDR3 DNA follows: TGTGCCAGTAGTATGGAGGGAGGCTACGAGCAGTACTTC. Translated: CASSMEGGYEQYF.

Notes on this clone: The sample has other DNA sequences that encode this CDR3 too. This chain links TRBV5-1 with TRBJ2-3, with D hard to call. CDR1 is SGHRS and CDR2 is YFSETQ in the germline V gene. The CDR3 spans 12 residues. V lost 2 bases and J lost 0, with 1 base in between. The CDR3 protein is CASSFSTDTQYF. CDR3 bases: TGCGCCAGCAGCTTTAGCACAGATACGCAGTATTTT.

The chain carries TRBV9 and TRBJ2-3; 7 bases align to TRBD1. Germline V gene data show CDR1 as SGDLS and CDR2 as YYNGEE. The CDR3 consists of 14 residues. V lost 4 bases, J lost 2 bases, and 4 bases stayed unmatched. The CDR3 coding sequence is TGTGCCAGCAGCTCGGGACAGCTCACAGATACGCAGTATTTT. It specifies CASSSGQLTDTQYF.

This rearrangement joins TRBV19 to TRBJ1-2, with D hard to call. Between the trimmed V and J ends, which lost 5 bases and 4 bases, there was a span of 17 bases. CDR3 length: 15 amino acids. The germline gives CDR1 LNHDA, CDR2 SQIVND (reference sequence). CDR3 nucleotides: TGTGCCAGTAGTGGCCGATTCGCATCAGGCTATGGCTACACCTTC. Translating it yields CASSGRFASGYGYTF.

This clone was counted a few times. The chain uses TRBV18 and TRBJ1-4; 7 bases fit TRBD1. Germline-derived CDR1 and CDR2 are KGHSH and LQKENI. The CDR3 is 13 amino acids. Trimming at V came to 8 bases and at J to 5 bases, leaving 5 bases not matched to a gene. The CDR3 bases are TGTGCCAGCCAGGGACAGAAGAATGAAAAACTGTTTTTT. Its translation is CASQGQKNEKLFF.

The J gene is TRBJ2-7, the V gene TRBV5-1, with D unclear. The CDR3 consists of 15 residues. V lost 0 bases, J lost 0 bases, and 10 bases lay in between. Germline CDR1 and CDR2: SGHRS and YFSETQ. The CDR3 nucleotides read TGCGCCAGCAGCTTGGCGAGGCAGCACTCCTACGAGCAGTACTTC. It yields the protein CASSLARQHSYEQYF. Full variable domain (remainder filled in from reference TRBV5-1 and TRBJ2-7): KAGVTQTPRYLIKTRGQQVTLSCSPISGHRSVSWYQQTPGQGLQFLFEYFSETQRNKGNFPGRFSGRQFSNSRSEMNVSTLELGDSALYLCASSLARQHSYEQYFGPGTRLTVT.

The table lists this clone with a few counts. The V gene is TRBV18, the J gene TRBJ1-1; 8 nucleotides line up with TRBD1. Germline V lookup: CDR1 KGHSH, CDR2 LQKENI. With 0 bases clipped from V and 3 bases from J, the junction kept 3 bases outside the gene matches. The length of the CDR3 is 15 residues. The CDR3 sequence is CASSPPRTGYTEAFF. CDR3 DNA sequence: TGTGCCAGCTCACCACCAAGGACAGGGTACACTGAAGCTTTCTTT.